These 20 T cell receptor beta chains share one sample of origin, sequenced in a study of a mutant IDH1 vaccine in newly diagnosed glioma. Time point indicated: baseline, week 1 (first vaccination visit). Regarding treatment: pre-vaccination baseline after standard-of-care therapy. Method: immunoSEQ multiplex PCR; TCRdb's copy keeps in-frame clones and lacks some. Found here are 45,000 to 70,000 clones, 80% to 95% of them singletons; the top ten hold 2.6%. The sample in question was PBMCs, obtained from a glioma patient treated with radiotherapy, temozolomide or both. All receptors come from a man between 50 and 59 years old with glioma.

This chain uses TRBV7-2 with TRBJ1-5, with D unclear. The V gene's germline CDR1 is SGHTA and CDR2 FQGNSA. Trimming stripped 2 bases from V and 6 bases from J, with 8 bases between. CDR3 length: 13 amino acids. The CDR3 here is CASSLKGGQPQHF. The CDR3 nucleotides are TGTGCCAGCAGCTTAAAGGGAGGTCAGCCCCAGCATTTT.

This chain joins TRBV6-5 and TRBJ1-2; TRBD1 is a possible D gene (5 bases). Trimming left V 4 bases short and J 4 bases short, with 13 bases between. There are 14 residues in the CDR3. Germline loops: CDR1 MNHEY, CDR2 SVGAGI. The CDR3 sequence: CASSSGVRGYGYTF. CDR3 nucleotide sequence: TGTGCCAGCAGTTCCGGGGTTAGGGGCTATGGCTACACCTTC.

This clone was found a few times. This sequence joins TRBV6-1 and TRBJ1-5, with a weak D call TRBD1 (5 bases). The CDR3 totals 15 residues. V lost 7 bases to trimming and J lost 3 bases, with 16 bases between them. Germline V gene sequence: CDR1 MNHNS, CDR2 SASEGT. CDR3: CASTRSDSYNQPQHF. For the CDR3, the DNA is TGTGCCAGCACCCGGTCTGACAGTTACAATCAGCCCCAGCATTTT.

The table lists this clone with a count of one. The chain combines TRBV18 with TRBJ1-1; tentative D call: TRBD1 (6 bases). This CDR3 has 12 amino acids. The V end lost 2 bases, the J end lost 6 bases, and 7 bases lay between the germline ends. Germline V gives CDR1 KGHSH, CDR2 LQKENI. In nucleotides, the CDR3 is TGTGCCAGCTCACCAGGGACACCTGAAGCTTTCTTT. Translating gives CASSPGTPEAFF.

The chain couples TRBV7-6 to TRBJ2-2; D gene uncertain. The CDR3 consists of 15 residues. CDR1 and CDR2 (germline): SGHVS, FNYEAQ. V lost 5 bases, J lost 5 bases, and 15 bases lay in between. CDR3 in DNA: TGTGCCAGCAGCCAATCCGGTTACGGAACCGGGGAGCTGTTTTTT. Protein sequence: CASSQSGYGTGELFF.

This chain links TRBV30 with TRBJ2-1; D unclear. This CDR3 region has 19 residues. V was shortened by 2 bases and J by 5 bases, with 28 bases between the two germline ends. Germline V CDR1 and CDR2: GTSNPN, SVGIG (reference sequence). Written as DNA, the CDR3 is TGTGCCTGGAGTCCCGCGGCTAGATCCCCCTACAATCGGAACAATGAGCAGTTCTTC. Its protein is CAWSPAARSPYNRNNEQFF.

This clone was counted only a few times. The chain employs TRBV11-2 and TRBJ1-6, with D possibly matching TRBD1 (5 bases). Trimming cost V 2 bases and J 6 bases, with 11 bases left between them. Germline V gives CDR1 SGHAT, CDR2 FQNNGV. The CDR3 is made up of 15 amino acids. This CDR3 reads CASSLLGGSNSPLHF. CDR3 DNA sequence: TGTGCCAGCAGCTTACTGGGGGGAAGTAATTCACCCCTCCACTTT. The full variable domain, its missing parts supplied by reference TRBV11-2 and TRBJ1-6, is EAGVAQSPRYKIIEKRQSVAFWCNPISGHATLYWYQQILGQGPKLLIQFQNNGVVDDSQLPKDRFSAERLKGVDSTLKIQPAKLEDSAVYLCASSLLGGSNSPLHFGNGTRLTVT.

The chain links TRBV5-1 to TRBJ2-5; D unclear. CDR1 is SGHRS and CDR2 is YFSETQ in the germline V gene. V dropped 4 bases and J dropped 5 bases, with 12 bases sitting between them. The CDR3 is 13 residues long. The chain's CDR3 is CASSPERWETQYF. CDR3 coding DNA: TGCGCCAGCAGCCCGGAAAGGTGGGAGACCCAGTACTTC.

J is TRBJ1-1 and V is TRBV4-1; D gene uncertain. This CDR3 comprises 15 residues. Germline V gene lookup returns CDR1 MGHRA and CDR2 YSYEKL. Between the trimmed V and J ends, which lost 3 bases and 1 base, there was a span of 12 bases. The CDR3 loop is CASSQHTEKNTEAFF. The CDR3 region has the DNA TGCGCCAGCAGCCAGCACACCGAGAAGAACACTGAAGCTTTCTTT.

In its sample, this clone was seen once. As DNA, the CDR3 is TGTGCCAGCAGCCGACCTGACGGTTCTAGCACAGATACGCAGTATTTT. Its translation: CASSRPDGSSTDTQYF. The chain links TRBV13 to TRBJ2-3; D unresolved. Germline-derived CDR1 and CDR2 are PRHDT and FYEKMQ (reference sequence). This CDR3 spans 16 amino acids. Trimming left V 5 bases short and J 0 bases short, with 15 bases between. Combining the CDR3 with reference TRBV13 and TRBJ2-3 gives the whole variable domain AAGVIQSPRHLIKEKRETATLKCYPIPRHDTVYWYQQGPGQDPQFLISFYEKMQSDKGSIPDRFSAQQFSDYHSELNMSSLELGDSALYFCASSRPDGSSTDTQYFGPGTRLTVL.

This clone appeared once. V is TRBV30 and J is TRBJ2-7; perhaps TRBD2 as D (6 bases). Germline CDR1 reads GTSNPN; CDR2 reads SVGIG (reference sequence). Trimming took off 5 bases at V and 7 bases at J, with 15 bases between the two ends. CDR3 length equals 12 residues. CDR3 DNA sequence: TGTGCCTGGGGTCCCGGGGGACTTGAGCAGTACTTC. Translation gives CAWGPGGLEQYF.

The rearrangement links TRBV5-4 to TRBJ2-7; D gene unclear. The CDR3 sequence is 13 residues long. V was cut by 0 bases and J by 2 bases, with 6 bases left in between. CDR1 is SGHNT, CDR2 YYREEE, per germline (reference sequence). Written as DNA, the CDR3 is TGTGCCAGCAGCTTGGACAGTCCCTACGAGCAGTACTTC. This codes for CASSLDSPYEQYF. Variable domain in full (rest from reference TRBV5-4 and TRBJ2-7): ETGVTQSPTHLIKTRGQQVTLRCSSQSGHNTVSWYQQALGQGPQFIFQYYREEENGRGNFPPRFSGLQFPNYSSELNVNALELDDSALYLCASSLDSPYEQYFGPGTRLTVT.

V is TRBV19 and J is TRBJ1-1, with a weak D call TRBD1 (6 bases). This CDR3 contains 14 residues. Per germline, CDR1 LNHDA and CDR2 SQIVND (reference sequence). Trimming shortened V by 3 bases and J by 1 base, and 9 bases separated the two germline ends. The CDR3 region has the DNA TGTGCCAGTAGTATTACGGGGGCGAACACTGAAGCTTTCTTT. This gives the protein CASSITGANTEAFF.

This chain links TRBV29-1 with TRBJ2-1, with D perhaps given as TRBD1 or TRBD2 (5 bases each). CDR3 size: 15 residues. Trimming stripped 3 bases from V and 6 bases from J, with 18 bases between. From germline, CDR1 is SQVTM and CDR2 ANQGSEA. For the CDR3, the DNA is TGCAGCGTTGAGAAACCGGGACCGCGAACCAATGAGCAGTTCTTC. Translated: CSVEKPGPRTNEQFF.

The V gene is TRBV21-1, the J gene TRBJ1-1. TRBV21-1 is a known pseudogene. CDR3 size: 18 residues. The CDR3 reads CASSKEGLQAGGITEAFF. Here the CDR3 DNA reads TGTGCCAGCAGCAAAGAGGGCCTACAGGCGGGGGGGATCACTGAAGCTTTCTTT.

The rearrangement links TRBV5-1 to TRBJ2-2; D call uncertain. V was pared by 4 bases and J by 0 bases, with 4 bases between. This CDR3 is 13 amino acids long. The germline V gene encodes CDR1 SGHRS and CDR2 YFSETQ. CDR3: CASSTANTGELFF. As DNA, the CDR3 is TGCGCCAGCAGCACCGCGAACACCGGGGAGCTGTTTTTT. Full variable domain (missing parts from reference TRBV5-1 and TRBJ2-2): KAGVTQTPRYLIKTRGQQVTLSCSPISGHRSVSWYQQTPGQGLQFLFEYFSETQRNKGNFPGRFSGRQFSNSRSEMNVSTLELGDSALYLCASSTANTGELFFGEGSRLTVL.

A single count supports this clone. The chain couples TRBV5-1 to TRBJ2-7; D gene ambiguous. The CDR3 is made up of 14 amino acids. Trimming removed 0 bases from V and 0 bases from J, with 7 bases in between. CDR1 and CDR2 (germline): SGHRS, YFSETQ. CDR3 bases: TGCGCCAGCAGCTTGGGACAAACCTCCTACGAGCAGTACTTC. Amino acids: CASSLGQTSYEQYF.

The table lists this clone with a count of one. The chain links TRBV6-4 to TRBJ2-7; D ambiguous. The CDR3 extends over 15 amino acids. V was shortened by 7 bases and J by 0 bases, with 16 bases between the two germline ends. Germline lookup yields CDR1 MRHNA and CDR2 SNTAGT. As DNA, the CDR3 is TGTGCCAGCACGGCCCAGTACTTAACCTCCTACGAGCAGTACTTC. Protein: CASTAQYLTSYEQYF.

The gene calls are TRBV6-1 and TRBJ1-1; unclear D gene. Germline V CDR1 and CDR2: MNHNS, SASEGT. The CDR3 spans 16 residues. Trimming left V 3 bases short and J 4 bases short, with 18 bases between. The CDR3 DNA follows: TGTGCCAGCAGTGAGAATCCCCTTCGGGTCGTCACTGAAGCTTTCTTT. Its translation is CASSENPLRVVTEAFF.

The CDR3 DNA sequence: TGTGCCAGCAGCTTGTTCGCGGGGACAGGGGAGACCCAGTACTTC. It yields the protein CASSLFAGTGETQYF. The chain combines TRBV5-6 with TRBJ2-5; TRBD1 matches at 9 bases. The trim removed 1 base at V and 5 bases at J, leaving 6 bases unmatched. This CDR3 contains 15 residues. Germline values: CDR1 SGHDT, CDR2 YYEEEE.